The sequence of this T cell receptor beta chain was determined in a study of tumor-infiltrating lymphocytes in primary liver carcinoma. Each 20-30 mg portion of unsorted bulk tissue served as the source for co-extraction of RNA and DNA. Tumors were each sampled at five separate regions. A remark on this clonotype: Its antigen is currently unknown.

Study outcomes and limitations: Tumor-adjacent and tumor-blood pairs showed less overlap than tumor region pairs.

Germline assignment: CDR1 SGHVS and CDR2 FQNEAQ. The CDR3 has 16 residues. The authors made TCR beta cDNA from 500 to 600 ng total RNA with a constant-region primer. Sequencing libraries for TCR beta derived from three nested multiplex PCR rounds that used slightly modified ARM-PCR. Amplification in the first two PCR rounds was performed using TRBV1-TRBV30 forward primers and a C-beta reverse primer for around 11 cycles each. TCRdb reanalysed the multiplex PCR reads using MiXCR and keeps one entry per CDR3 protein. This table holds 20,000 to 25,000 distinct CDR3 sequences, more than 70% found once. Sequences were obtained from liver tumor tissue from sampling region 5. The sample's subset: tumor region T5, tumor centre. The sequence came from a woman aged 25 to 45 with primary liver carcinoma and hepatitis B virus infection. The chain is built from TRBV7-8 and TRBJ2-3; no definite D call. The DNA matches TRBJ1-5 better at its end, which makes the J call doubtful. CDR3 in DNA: TGTGCCAGCAGCTCCGGGGAGGGTATTAGCATAGATACGCAGCATTTT. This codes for CASSSGEGISIDTQHF.